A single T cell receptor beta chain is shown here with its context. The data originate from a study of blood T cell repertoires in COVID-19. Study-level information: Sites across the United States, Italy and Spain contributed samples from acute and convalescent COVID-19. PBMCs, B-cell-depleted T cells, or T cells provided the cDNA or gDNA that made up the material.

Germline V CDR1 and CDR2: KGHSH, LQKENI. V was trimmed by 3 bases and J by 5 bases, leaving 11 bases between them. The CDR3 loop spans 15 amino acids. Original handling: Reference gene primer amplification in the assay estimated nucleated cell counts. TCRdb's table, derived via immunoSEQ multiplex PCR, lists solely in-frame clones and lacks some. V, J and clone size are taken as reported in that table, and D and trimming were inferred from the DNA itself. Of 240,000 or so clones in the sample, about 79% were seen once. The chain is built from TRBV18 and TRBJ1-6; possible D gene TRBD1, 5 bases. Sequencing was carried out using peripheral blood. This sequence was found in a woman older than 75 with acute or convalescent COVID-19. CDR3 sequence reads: CASSPRTTDNSPLHF. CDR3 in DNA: TGTGCCAGCTCACCCAGGACAACCGATAATTCACCCCTCCACTTT.